Listed here are 18 T cell receptor beta chains from one sample, sequenced in a study of CD8 T cells in Susac syndrome. Random-hexamer reverse transcription was applied to about 0.45 to 1 ug RNA. TCRdb reprocessed the immunoSEQ multiplex PCR reads with MiXCR, giving one entry per CDR3 protein. The table lists approximately 190,000 distinct CDR3 sequences, approximately 95% of them singletons. Sequenced input: CD8+ T cells from PBMCs. The receptors stem from a human donor with Susac syndrome.

V gene TRBV3-1 combines with J gene TRBJ1-1; D not resolved. V was cut by 0 bases and J by 1 base, with 15 bases left in between. The CDR3 runs 17 residues. Germline V gives CDR1 LGHDT, CDR2 YNNKEL (reference sequence). The CDR3 region is CASSQDLFAGENTEAFF. The CDR3 coding sequence is TGTGCCAGCAGCCAAGATCTATTCGCGGGTGAGAACACTGAAGCTTTCTTT.

The rearrangement joins TRBV6-5 to TRBJ2-7; perhaps TRBD1 as D (5 bases). The CDR3 covers 14 residues. The germline gives CDR1 MNHEY, CDR2 SVGAGI. Trimming stripped 0 bases from V and 2 bases from J, with 8 bases between. The CDR3 region has the DNA TGTGCCAGCAGTTACTCGACAGCACCCTACGAGCAGTACTTC. Protein product: CASSYSTAPYEQYF.

The V gene is TRBV9, the J gene TRBJ2-6; D perhaps matches TRBD2 (7 bases). V was clipped by 6 bases and J by 4 bases, with 11 bases between them. Germline CDR1 and CDR2: SGDLS and YYNGEE. CDR3 length: 14 residues. DNA of the CDR3: TGTGCCAGCAAGGGGGGGTCGGGGGCCAACGTCCTGACTTTC. Protein sequence: CASKGGSGANVLTF.

The chain combines TRBV20-1 with TRBJ2-2; D is unresolved. There are 13 residues in the CDR3. Trimming removed 0 bases from V and 3 bases from J, with 5 bases in between. CDR1 and CDR2 (germline): DFQATT, SNEGSKA (reference sequence). CDR3 in amino acids: CSARDPDTGELFF. CDR3 in DNA: TGCAGTGCTAGAGACCCTGACACCGGGGAGCTGTTTTTT.

The chain combines TRBV6-5 with TRBJ1-5; a possible D gene is TRBD1 (6 bases). CDR1 and CDR2 (germline): MNHEY, SVGAGI. This CDR3 has 15 residues. V was trimmed by 5 bases and J by 1 base, leaving 12 bases between them. The CDR3: CASSADRTSNQPQHF. The CDR3, as DNA: TGTGCCAGCAGTGCGGACAGAACAAGCAATCAGCCCCAGCATTTT.

The chain recombines TRBV19 with TRBJ2-1, with 7 bases that match TRBD1. CDR3 size: 14 residues. V shed 3 bases and J 7 bases; nucleotides not matched to a gene: 6. Germline V gene lookup returns CDR1 LNHDA and CDR2 SQIVND (reference sequence). This chain's CDR3 is CASSIATGVNEQFF. In nucleotides, the CDR3 is TGTGCCAGTAGTATTGCAACAGGGGTGAATGAGCAGTTCTTC.

The genes are TRBV28 and TRBJ2-1; maybe TRBD2 (5 bases). Germline values: CDR1 MDHEN, CDR2 SYDVKM. The CDR3 is 15 amino acids. V was pared by 6 bases and J by 3 bases, with 15 bases between. DNA of the CDR3: TGTGCCAGCAGAATAAGCGGTAGCCTCTACAATGAGCAGTTCTTC. This codes for CASRISGSLYNEQFF. Variable domain in full (rest from reference TRBV28 and TRBJ2-1): DVKVTQSSRYLVKRTGEKVFLECVQDMDHENMFWYRQDPGLGLRLIYFSYDVKMKEKGDIPEGYSVSREKKERFSLILESASTNQTSMYLCASRISGSLYNEQFFGPGTRLTVL.

This chain connects TRBV20-1 to TRBJ2-1; D may match TRBD1 or TRBD2 (7 bases each). Germline CDR1 and CDR2: DFQATT and SNEGSKA (reference sequence). The CDR3 length is 16 residues. V was cut by 6 bases and J by 6 bases, with 24 bases left in between. The CDR3 region is CSARGRTQGGLNEQFF. As DNA, the CDR3 is TGCAGTGCGAGGGGGCGAACACAGGGAGGGCTCAATGAGCAGTTCTTC.

V is TRBV11-2 and J is TRBJ2-3; the match to TRBD1 covers 12 bases. This CDR3 is built from 15 residues. V was clipped by 5 bases and J by 6 bases; unmatched bases: 6. In germline, CDR1 is SGHAT, CDR2 FQNNGV. CDR3 in DNA: TGTGCCAGCAGCCCAGGGGACAGGGGGCTGGATACGCAGTATTTT. The encoded protein is CASSPGDRGLDTQYF.

This sequence joins TRBV5-1 and TRBJ2-7; possible D gene TRBD1, 7 bases. CDR1 is SGHRS, CDR2 YFSETQ, per germline. The CDR3 consists of 15 residues. Trimming removed 3 bases from V and 4 bases from J, with 17 bases in between. Here the CDR3 reads CASSYGGTDDYEQYF. CDR3 nucleotides: TGCGCCAGCAGCTATGGGGGGACAGATGATTACGAGCAGTACTTC. Complete variable domain (other parts from reference TRBV5-1 and TRBJ2-7): KAGVTQTPRYLIKTRGQQVTLSCSPISGHRSVSWYQQTPGQGLQFLFEYFSETQRNKGNFPGRFSGRQFSNSRSEMNVSTLELGDSALYLCASSYGGTDDYEQYFGPGTRLTVT.

In its sample, this clonotype was seen once. The chain links TRBV7-9 to TRBJ1-4; a weak D match, TRBD1 (6 bases). CDR3 length: 13 residues. Between the trimmed V and J ends, which lost 8 bases and 8 bases, there was a span of 15 bases. Germline V lookup: CDR1 SEHNR, CDR2 FQNEAQ (reference sequence). CDR3 DNA sequence: TGTGCCAGCCTGGGGGCGTCGGAAGAAAAACTGTTTTTT. Translated, it gives CASLGASEEKLFF.

The J gene is TRBJ1-5, the V gene TRBV7-9, with D perhaps matching TRBD1 (5 bases). This CDR3 comprises 16 residues. Germline V gives CDR1 SEHNR, CDR2 FQNEAQ (reference sequence). Trimming left V 5 bases short and J 0 bases short, with 14 bases between. The CDR3 reads CASSPGVPYSNQPQHF. DNA of the CDR3: TGTGCCAGCAGCCCGGGGGTACCTTATAGCAATCAGCCCCAGCATTTT.

The chain is built from TRBV7-3 and TRBJ2-3; 8 positions match TRBD2. Germline values: CDR1 SGHTA, CDR2 FQGTGA. The V and J ends lost 2 bases and 6 bases, in that order; junction bases with no gene match: 4. The CDR3 is 14 residues long. As DNA, the CDR3 is TGTGCCAGCAGCTTAGCGGGGGGAATTGATACGCAGTATTTT. The encoded protein is CASSLAGGIDTQYF.

V and J are TRBV30 and TRBJ2-7; TRBD1 is a possible D gene (6 bases). CDR1 and CDR2 (germline): GTSNPN, SVGIG (reference sequence). Between the trimmed V and J ends, which lost 3 bases and 2 bases, there was a span of 14 bases. The CDR3 spans 14 residues. The CDR3 spells CAWSLGTPPYEQYF. Written as DNA, the CDR3 is TGTGCCTGGAGCCTGGGGACACCACCCTACGAGCAGTACTTC. The full variable domain, completed using reference TRBV30 and TRBJ2-7, is SQTIHQWPATLVQPVGSPLSLECTVEGTSNPNLYWYRQAAGRGLQLLFYSVGIGQISSEVPQNLSASRPQDRQFILSSKKLLLSDSGFYLCAWSLGTPPYEQYFGPGTRLTVT.

The chain employs TRBV11-2 and TRBJ2-4, with D possibly called TRBD1 or TRBD2 (5 bases each). Germline-derived CDR1 and CDR2 are SGHAT and FQNNGV. The CDR3 covers 14 residues. V lost 5 bases, J lost 6 bases, and 14 bases lay in between. Here the CDR3 DNA reads TGTGCCAGCAGCCCACTAGTTGGGGGAAACATTCAGTACTTC. Residues: CASSPLVGGNIQYF.

This rearrangement joins TRBV29-1 to TRBJ1-3, with D perhaps TRBD1 (5 bases). Between the trimmed V and J ends, which lost 6 bases and 3 bases, there was a span of 24 bases. This CDR3 contains 17 residues. Germline CDR1 SQVTM, CDR2 ANQGSEA. The CDR3: CSVLSLREKGFGNTIYF. The DNA of the CDR3 is TGCAGCGTCCTAAGCCTCAGGGAAAAAGGATTTGGAAACACCATATATTTT.

V gene TRBV6-5 combines with J gene TRBJ2-7; a possible D gene is TRBD2 (5 bases). The V end lost 2 bases, the J end lost 3 bases, and 8 bases lay between the germline ends. The CDR3 contains 13 residues. The germline CDR1 and CDR2 sequences are MNHEY and SVGAGI. Here the CDR3 DNA reads TGTGCCAGCAGTTACGGAGGCATCTACGAGCAGTACTTC. It translates to CASSYGGIYEQYF.

The rearrangement uses TRBV27 and TRBJ1-6; no firm D call. The CDR3 runs 13 residues. V lost 3 bases and J lost 8, with 8 bases in between. The germline V gene encodes CDR1 MNHEY and CDR2 SMNVEV (reference sequence). CDR3 residues: CASSLGFDSPLHF. CDR3 DNA: TGTGCCAGCAGTTTGGGTTTTGATTCACCCCTCCACTTT.